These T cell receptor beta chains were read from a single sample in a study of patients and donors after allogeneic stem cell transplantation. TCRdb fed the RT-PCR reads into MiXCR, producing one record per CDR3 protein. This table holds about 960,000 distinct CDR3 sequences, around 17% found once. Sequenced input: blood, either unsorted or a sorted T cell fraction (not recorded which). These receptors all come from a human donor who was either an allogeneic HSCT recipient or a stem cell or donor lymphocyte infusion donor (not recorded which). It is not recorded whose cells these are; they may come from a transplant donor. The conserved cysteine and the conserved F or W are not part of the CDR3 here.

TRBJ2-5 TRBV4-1 ASSQTLGQETQY
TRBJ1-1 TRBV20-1 SAPSRDGNTEAF
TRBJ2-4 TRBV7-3 ASSLNRVGNIQY
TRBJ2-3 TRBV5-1 ASSSGLAGGPHADTQY
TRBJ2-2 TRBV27 ASSPGDGRRTGELF
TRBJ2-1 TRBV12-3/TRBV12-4 ASSYGGAGNEQF
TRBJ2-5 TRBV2 AGRRTQQETQY
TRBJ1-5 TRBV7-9 ASSRDGQGSQPQH
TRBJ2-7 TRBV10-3 AISESFPVRSLDEQY
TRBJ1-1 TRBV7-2 ASSLTAGTTTEAF
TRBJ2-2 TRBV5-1 ASKPSGRNTGELF
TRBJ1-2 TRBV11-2 ASSLGPRTSLSGGYT
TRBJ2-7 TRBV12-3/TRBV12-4 ASSKPPSLEQY
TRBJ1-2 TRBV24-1 ATSDLWGGGYT
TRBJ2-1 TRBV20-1 SALLLGAYNEQF
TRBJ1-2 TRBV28 ASNGASGGDYGYT
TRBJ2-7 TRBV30 AWEGIGLAGSEQY
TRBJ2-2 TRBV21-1 ASSKVHRANTGELF
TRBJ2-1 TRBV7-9 ASSDRGGYNEQF
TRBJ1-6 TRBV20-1 SALQRKGQGNSPLH
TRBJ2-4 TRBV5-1 ASRPPGQGLKNIQY
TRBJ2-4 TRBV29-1 SVLNRGKNIQY
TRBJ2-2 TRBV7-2 ASSFGALIPDTGELF